This T cell receptor beta chain was found in a study of HIV-infected patients and healthy controls. Germline lookup yields CDR1 SGHAT and CDR2 FQNNGV. Trimming took 1 base from V and 8 from J, leaving 12 bases between them. This CDR3 has 14 residues. This clonotype was counted a few times. In TCRdb, the 5' RACE reads were re-called with MiXCR into one record per CDR3 protein. The table includes approximately 67,000 distinct CDR3 sequences, less than 20% detected once. Sequenced: CD4+ T cells from blood. The receptor's source is a human donor in good health. This chain joins TRBV11-2 and TRBJ2-1; D might be TRBD2 (5 bases). CDR3 amino acids: CASSLVSSFYEQFF. The CDR3 DNA reads TGTGCCAGCAGCTTAGTATCTAGCTTCTATGAGCAGTTCTTC.